What follows are 2 T cell receptor beta chains derived from one specimen sequenced in a study of blood T cell repertoires in COVID-19 (dated by TCRdb to about 2020). The protocol used for the library was the immunoSEQ multiplex PCR assay. The table was pulled from immuneACCESS by TCRdb, which kept in-frame rearrangements only. Such tables lose some clones; where checked, under half of the loss comes from unresolved V genes, and the rest has no known cause. The sample table records around 100,000 clones; roughly 84% of these occur just once. The ten largest clones capture around 5% of the sample. Sequences were obtained from peripheral blood. These receptors were collected from a woman aged 80 or older with acute or convalescent COVID-19.

This clone showed up just a few times. CDR3 loop: CASSRTGQGYNEQFF. The CDR3 coding sequence is TGCGCCAGCAGCCGGACGGGACAGGGATACAATGAGCAGTTCTTC. This sequence joins TRBV5-1 and TRBJ2-1; 9 nucleotides agree with TRBD1. The CDR3 totals 15 residues. From germline, CDR1 is SGHRS and CDR2 YFSETQ. The V segment lost 4 bases and the J segment 4 bases; nucleotides outside the gene matches: 6. Full variable domain (remainder filled in from reference TRBV5-1 and TRBJ2-1): KAGVTQTPRYLIKTRGQQVTLSCSPISGHRSVSWYQQTPGQGLQFLFEYFSETQRNKGNFPGRFSGRQFSNSRSEMNVSTLELGDSALYLCASSRTGQGYNEQFFGPGTRLTVL.

The V and J genes are TRBV3-1 (or the pseudogene TRBV3-2) and TRBJ2-7; 8 bases match TRBD2. V gave up 4 bases and J gave up 4 bases; unmatched junction bases: 6. This CDR3 comprises 14 residues. Germline loops: CDR1 LGHDT, CDR2 YNNKEL (reference sequence). This CDR3 is CASSLSGGNYEQYF. CDR3 nucleotide sequence: TGTGCCAGCAGCCTAAGCGGGGGAAATTACGAGCAGTACTTC.